This T cell receptor beta chain was profiled in a study of blood T cell repertoires in COVID-19. Whole-study context: Italy, Spain and the United States were the sources of the convalescent and acute COVID-19 samples. T cells, B-cell-depleted T cells, or PBMCs provided the cDNA or gDNA that served as material.

As processed by the authors: Amplified reference gene primers provided the basis for estimating nucleated cell counts. Assay used: immunoSEQ multiplex PCR; TCRdb lists only in-frame clones, some missing. V and J calls and clone size are given by that table; D and trimming were obtained from the DNA. The top ten clones hold over 8.5% of a sample with around 19,000 clones, more than 75% of them seen once. Deletions cut 2 bases from V and 1 base from J, with 9 bases between. CDR3 size: 14 residues. Germline V lookup: CDR1 SGHKS, CDR2 YYEKEE (reference sequence). The chain has TRBV5-5 and TRBJ1-1, with no clear D. This clonotype originated in a human donor in a cohort sampled during active COVID-19. Material: peripheral blood. In nucleotides, the CDR3 is TGTGCCAGCAGCTTCGGGTTAACGAACACTGAAGCTTTCTTT. Translation: CASSFGLTNTEAFF.